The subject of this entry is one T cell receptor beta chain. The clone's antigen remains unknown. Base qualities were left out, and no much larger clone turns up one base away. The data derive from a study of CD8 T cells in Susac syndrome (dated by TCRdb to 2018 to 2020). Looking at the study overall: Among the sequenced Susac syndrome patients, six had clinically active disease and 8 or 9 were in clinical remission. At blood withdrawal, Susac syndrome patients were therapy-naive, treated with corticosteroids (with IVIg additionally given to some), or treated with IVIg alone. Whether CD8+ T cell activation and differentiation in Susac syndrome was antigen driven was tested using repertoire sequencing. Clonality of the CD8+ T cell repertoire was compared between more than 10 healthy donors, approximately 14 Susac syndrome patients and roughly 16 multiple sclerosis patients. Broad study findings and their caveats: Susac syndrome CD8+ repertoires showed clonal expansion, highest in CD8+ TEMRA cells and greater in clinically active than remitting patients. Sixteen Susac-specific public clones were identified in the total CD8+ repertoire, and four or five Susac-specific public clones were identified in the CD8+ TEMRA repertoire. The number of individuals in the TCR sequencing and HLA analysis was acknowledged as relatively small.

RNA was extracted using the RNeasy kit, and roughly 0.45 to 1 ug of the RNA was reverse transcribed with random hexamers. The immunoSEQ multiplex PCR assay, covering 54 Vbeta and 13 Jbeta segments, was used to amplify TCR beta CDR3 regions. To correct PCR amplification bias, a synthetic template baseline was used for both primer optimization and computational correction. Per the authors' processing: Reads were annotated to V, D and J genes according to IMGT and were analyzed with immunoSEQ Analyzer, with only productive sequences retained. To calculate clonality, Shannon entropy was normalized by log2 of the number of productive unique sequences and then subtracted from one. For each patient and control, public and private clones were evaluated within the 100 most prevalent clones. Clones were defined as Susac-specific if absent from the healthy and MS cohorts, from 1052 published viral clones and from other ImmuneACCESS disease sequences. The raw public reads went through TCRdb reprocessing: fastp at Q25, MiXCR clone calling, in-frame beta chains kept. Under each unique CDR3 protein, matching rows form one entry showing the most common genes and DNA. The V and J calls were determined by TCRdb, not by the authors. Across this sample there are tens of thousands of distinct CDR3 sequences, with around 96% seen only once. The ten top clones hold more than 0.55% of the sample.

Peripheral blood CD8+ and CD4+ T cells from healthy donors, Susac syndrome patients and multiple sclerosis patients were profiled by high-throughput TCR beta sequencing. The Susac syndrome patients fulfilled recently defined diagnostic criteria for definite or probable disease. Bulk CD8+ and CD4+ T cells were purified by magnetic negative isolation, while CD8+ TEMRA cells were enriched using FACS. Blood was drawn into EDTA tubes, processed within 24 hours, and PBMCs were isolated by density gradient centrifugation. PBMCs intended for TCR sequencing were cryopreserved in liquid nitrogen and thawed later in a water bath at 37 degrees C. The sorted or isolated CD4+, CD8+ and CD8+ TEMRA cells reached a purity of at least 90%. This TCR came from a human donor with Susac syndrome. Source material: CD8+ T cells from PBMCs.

The bases read TGCAGTGCTACTTCGGACAGGGGGGGCTCCTACGAGCAGTACTTC. This gives the protein CSATSDRGGSYEQYF. The receptor chain draws on TRBV20-1 and TRBJ2-7, and 10 bases in between align with TRBD1. Including cysteine and phenylalanine, the CDR3 has 15 amino acids. Only the CDR3 region is kept as DNA, spanning 45 bases read in frame from base 1. Ends trimmed: V by 4 bases, J by 0 bases; bases unmatched to a gene: 6. The germline V gene encodes CDR1 DFQATT and CDR2 SNEGSKA (reference sequence).